This T cell receptor (beta chain) was documented in a study of a mutant IDH1 vaccine in newly diagnosed glioma (dated by TCRdb to the early 2020s). At the level of the whole study: Vaccination was initiated 4-6 weeks after radiotherapy alone, or concurrently with temozolomide cycles in the chemotherapy-containing groups. Before enrollment, patients had received standard therapy of radiotherapy alone, temozolomide alone, or radiochemotherapy with temozolomide; most received the combination. Of the approximately 35 treated patients, roughly 60% were male and approximately 40% were female, and a mean age of around 40 years was recorded. Six visits were used for peripheral blood collection: V03 (baseline), V05, V07, V10, V12 and V13. For exploratory analyses, longitudinal TCRB deep sequencing was carried out in roughly 25 treated patients wherever samples were available. The week-35 safety follow-up was designated visit V12, and the week-47 end of study was designated visit V13.

To prepare the library, the immunoSEQ multiplex PCR assay was applied. The hsTCRB Kit was used according to the manufacturer's protocol to amplify rearranged TCR beta chain sequences. Sequencing of TCRB libraries was carried out on an Illumina MiSeq. The original methods were these. The proprietary platform of the kit vendor was used for demultiplexing, trimming and gene mapping. TCRdb carries this immuneACCESS record with in-frame sequences only. Its versions omit some clonotypes, under half of them owing to an unresolved V gene in the studies checked, with the rest unexplained. The D gene and trimming were derived from the DNA, and the V and J assignments and clone size from that table. The table for this sample lists under 60,000 clones; over 75% of them were counted only once. More than 4% of the sample rests with the top ten. The time point label for this specimen denotes: week 47, end of study. Every vaccine dose consisted of 300 ug of a 20-mer mutant IDH1 peptide in Montanide, administered subcutaneously together with topical imiquimod. Patients were given eight vaccinations, in weeks 1, 3, 5, 7, 11, 15, 19 and 23, which matched visits V03 through V10. The donors had newly diagnosed IDH1-mutant astrocytomas of WHO grade 3 or 4 that showed loss of nuclear ATRX. The samples were drawn from NOA16, a multicentre, single-arm, open-label phase I trial in Germany that tested a mutant IDH1 peptide vaccine in humans for the first time. The DNeasy Blood and Tissue Kit was used to extract genomic DNA from EDTA blood for TCRB sequencing.

For this clone: This clone's antigen is unknown. One junction end disagrees with the germline gene, perhaps due to a read error.

Broad study findings and their caveats: Pseudoprogression appeared unrelated to alterations in the top peripheral T cell clonotypes detected by TCRB sequencing. Selection of PBMC samples for TCRB deep sequencing was based on availability. Immune responses induced by the vaccine were seen in over 80% of patients across multiple MHC alleles. The authors stated that sample limitations prevented analyses of patient blood samples from being reproduced.

The germline V gene (reference sequence) supplies CDR1 MNHEY and CDR2 SMNVEV. Taken from cysteine to phenylalanine, the CDR3 has 14 residues. The only DNA kept is the CDR3, 42 bases in frame from the first base. Sequencing was performed on PBMCs, taken from a glioma patient whose treatment included an IDH1 peptide vaccine. This sequence uses TRBV27 and TRBJ2-2, with the D gene too uncertain to name. The sequence derives from a woman aged 40 to 50 with glioma. Some clones in this sample may be carry-over from other donors' samples. The CDR3 corresponds to CASSRGQNPGELFF. DNA sequence: TGTGCCAGCAGTCGTGGTCAGAACCCCGGGGAGCTGTTTTTT.